The 21 T cell receptor beta chains below were found in one sample sequenced in a study of cytomegalovirus exposure and HLA in healthy donors. 60 Vbeta and 13 Jbeta primers were used in PCR. Measured with immunoSEQ multiplex PCR; TCRdb has only the in-frame clones, and not every one. The data show 55,000 to 65,000 clones, about 72% seen once. The sample was PBMCs. The receptors here all came from a woman aged 35 to 49 in good health and CMV-seropositive.

The chain is built from TRBV6-1 and TRBJ1-4; D not certain. This CDR3 is 13 amino acids long. Between the trimmed V and J ends, which lost 6 bases and 10 bases, there was a span of 15 bases. Per germline, CDR1 MNHNS and CDR2 SASEGT. CDR3 amino acids: CASSRILAGKLFF. DNA of the CDR3: TGTGCCAGCAGCCGGATCCTAGCGGGAAAACTGTTTTTT.

This chain joins TRBV15 and TRBJ2-5, with D possibly TRBD1 on 5 matching bases. The V gene's germline CDR1 is LNHNV and CDR2 YYDKDF (reference sequence). The CDR3 length is 14 residues. The V and J ends lost 2 bases and 0 bases respectively, with 7 bases between them. CDR3 bases: TGTGCCACCAGCAGACAGGGAAACCAAGAGACCCAGTACTTC. Its protein product is CATSRQGNQETQYF.

V gene TRBV5-4 combines with J gene TRBJ2-7; D remains ambiguous. Germline CDR1 and CDR2: SGHNT and YYREEE (reference sequence). The CDR3 covers 12 residues. V dropped 0 bases and J dropped 7 bases, with 8 bases sitting between them. The CDR3 spells CASSLVTREQYF. The CDR3 DNA reads as TGTGCCAGCAGCTTGGTCACGCGGGAGCAGTACTTC.

The chain recombines TRBV6-1 with TRBJ1-5; 8 bases map to TRBD1. This CDR3 comprises 14 residues. After removal of 7 bases from V and 7 bases from J, the junction contained 9 bases not matched to a gene. CDR1 is MNHNS and CDR2 is SASEGT in the germline V gene. DNA for the CDR3: TGTGCCAGCATTCCAGGGGGCATAGGGCAGCCCCAGCATTTT. Its translation is CASIPGGIGQPQHF.

The chain employs TRBV11-1 and TRBJ2-1; TRBD1 matches at 7 bases. V lost 5 bases, J lost 6 bases, and 7 bases stayed unmatched. CDR3 size: 14 residues. Germline loops: CDR1 SGHAT, CDR2 FQDESV (reference sequence). CDR3 loop: CASSPQTGPNEQFF. CDR3 coding DNA: TGTGCCAGCAGCCCACAGACAGGGCCCAATGAGCAGTTCTTC.

CDR3 in DNA: TGTGCCAGTAGTGTACCGACAGGGTCTACCACAGATACGCAGTATTTT. Protein sequence: CASSVPTGSTTDTQYF. V gene TRBV19 combines with J gene TRBJ2-3; 7 nucleotides agree with TRBD1. The ends lost 5 bases at V and 2 bases at J; junction bases unmatched: 10. Germline lookup yields CDR1 LNHDA and CDR2 SQIVND (reference sequence). The CDR3 sequence is 16 residues long.

This clone has more than one count but fewer than ten. The chain joins TRBV16 to TRBJ1-3; 8 nucleotides line up with TRBD1. After removal of 2 bases from V and 4 bases from J, the junction contained 10 bases not matched to a gene. The CDR3 loop spans 17 amino acids. Germline lookup yields CDR1 KGHSY and CDR2 FQNENV. In DNA form, the CDR3 reads TGTGCCAGCAGCCAAAGGGCAGGGGGCGCGACGGGAAACACCATATATTTT. Protein sequence: CASSQRAGGATGNTIYF.

J is TRBJ2-2 and V is TRBV7-6, with TRBD1 matching 7 bases. The CDR3 runs to 14 residues. The germline CDR1 and CDR2 sequences are SGHVS and FNYEAQ. J lost 6 bases, V lost 5 bases, and 6 bases had no gene match. The CDR3 is CASSPDRVAGELFF. In DNA, the CDR3 is TGTGCCAGCAGCCCTGACAGGGTAGCCGGGGAGCTGTTTTTT.

The J gene is TRBJ1-2, the V gene TRBV16, with D possibly being TRBD1 (5 bases). Germline V gene lookup returns CDR1 KGHSY and CDR2 FQNENV. The CDR3 covers 12 residues. The V gene lost 4 bases and the J gene lost 4 bases, with 7 bases spanning the gap. CDR3 amino acids: CASSPDSYGYTF. The CDR3 nucleotides read TGTGCCAGCAGCCCCGACAGCTATGGCTACACCTTC. Full variable domain (rest looked up from reference TRBV16 and TRBJ1-2): GEEVAQTPKHLVRGEGQKAKLYCAPIKGHSYVFWYQQVLKNEFKFLISFQNENVFDETGMPKERFSAKCLPNSPCSLEIQATKLEDSAVYFCASSPDSYGYTFGSGTRLTVV.

V usage is TRBV20-1 and J usage is TRBJ2-1; no reliable D call. Trimming removed 0 bases at V and 10 bases at J, with 7 bases between. CDR1 and CDR2 from the germline V gene are DFQATT and SNEGSKA (reference sequence). The CDR3 is 11 amino acids. The CDR3 DNA reads as TGCAGTGCTAGAGAGTACGGGGAGCAGTTCTTC. This sequence encodes CSAREYGEQFF.

This chain uses TRBV5-6 with TRBJ1-1; no reliable D call. V was pared by 4 bases and J by 3 bases, with 7 bases between. This CDR3 comprises 12 residues. The germline CDR1 and CDR2 sequences are SGHDT and YYEEEE. The CDR3 nucleotides are TGTGCCAGCAGCCCAGGTTACACTGAAGCTTTCTTT. It is translated as CASSPGYTEAFF.

This clone was recorded once. The chain is built from TRBV12-5 and TRBJ2-3, with TRBD1 as a possible D gene (6 bases). The CDR3 covers 15 residues. Trimming shortened V by 7 bases and J by 0 bases, and 14 bases separated the two germline ends. Germline CDR1 reads LGHNT; CDR2 reads FRNRAP. CDR3 loop: CASVQKGVSTDTQYF. The CDR3, as DNA: TGTGCTAGTGTCCAAAAGGGGGTTAGCACAGATACGCAGTATTTT.

This sequence joins TRBV27 and TRBJ2-1; TRBD2 matches 10 bases. The CDR3 covers 15 residues. With 5 bases clipped from V and 5 bases from J, the junction kept 6 bases outside the gene matches. Germline V gene sequence: CDR1 MNHEY, CDR2 SMNVEV (reference sequence). The CDR3 is CASSPAAGGHNEQFF. DNA of the CDR3: TGTGCCAGCAGTCCCGCAGCGGGGGGGCACAATGAGCAGTTCTTC.

The rearrangement links TRBV2 to TRBJ1-3, with 7 bases lining up with TRBD1. Per germline, CDR1 SNHLY and CDR2 FYNNEI. This CDR3 has 17 amino acids. With 5 bases clipped from V and 0 bases from J, the junction kept 10 bases outside the gene matches. CDR3 bases: TGTGCCAGCAGTCCCTCCGGGACAGCGGGCTCTGGAAACACCATATATTTT. Protein: CASSPSGTAGSGNTIYF.

As concerns this clone: One junction end does not reproduce the germline sequence, and a read error may be involved. This rearrangement joins TRBV7-9 to TRBJ1-1; no clear D. The CDR3 runs 15 residues. The germline V gene encodes CDR1 SEHNR and CDR2 FQNEAQ (reference sequence). CDR3 bases: TGTGCCAGCAGCTTTTCCAGACTTTCGAACACTGAAACTTTCTTT. This codes for CASSFSRLSNTETFF.

This clone was observed a single time. V is TRBV28 and J is TRBJ1-5; TRBD1 might be the D (6 bases). The germline CDR1 and CDR2 sequences are MDHEN and SYDVKM. The length of the CDR3 is 15 residues. V was pared by 6 bases and J by 0 bases, with 12 bases between. The CDR3 DNA sequence: TGTGCCAGCAGCAGGGGACGGAATAGCAATCAGCCCCAGCATTTT. Its translation: CASSRGRNSNQPQHF.

The chain combines TRBV25-1 with TRBJ1-1, with 9 bases identical to TRBD1. The CDR3 is 15 residues long. Germline V gene data show CDR1 as MGHDK and CDR2 as SYGVNS. J was trimmed by 4 bases and V by 9 bases; bases with no gene match: 12. CDR3 bases: TGTGCCAGTGCGGGACAGGGCTTTTTCAGCACTGAAGCTTTCTTT. Protein: CASAGQGFFSTEAFF.

This clone has just a few counts. This sequence joins TRBV5-6 and TRBJ1-4, with TRBD1 matching 9 bases. With 3 bases clipped from V and 10 bases from J, the junction kept 7 bases outside the gene matches. Germline V lookup: CDR1 SGHDT, CDR2 YYEEEE. The CDR3 runs 14 residues. This CDR3 is CASSSGQGVGKLFF. In nucleotides, the CDR3 is TGTGCCAGCAGCTCGGGACAGGGTGTAGGAAAACTGTTTTTT.

The gene calls are TRBV2 and TRBJ1-4; 9 bases line up with TRBD1. The CDR3 loop spans 16 amino acids. The germline V gene has CDR1 SNHLY and CDR2 FYNNEI. The V gene end was trimmed by 0 bases and the J gene end by 7 bases; junction bases not matched to a gene: 6. The CDR3 sequence: CASSEAQTGGSEKLFF. As DNA, the CDR3 is TGTGCCAGCAGTGAAGCCCAGACAGGGGGAAGTGAAAAACTGTTTTTT.

The DNA for the CDR3 is TGTGCCAGCAGGTGGGGAGAAGAGACCCAGTACTTC. Protein product: CASRWGEETQYF. The J gene is TRBJ2-5, the V gene TRBV2, with D possibly matching TRBD2 (5 bases). Trimming pared 6 bases from V and 3 bases from J, leaving 8 bases between. This CDR3 contains 12 residues. Germline V CDR1 and CDR2: SNHLY, FYNNEI.

V is TRBV18 and J is TRBJ1-3; D is perhaps TRBD1 (6 bases). CDR1 and CDR2 (germline): KGHSH, LQKENI. With 5 bases removed from V and 0 bases from J, the gap between germline ends came to 8 bases. The CDR3 has 14 amino acids. CDR3 sequence reads: CASSKGDSGNTIYF. The CDR3 DNA reads as TGTGCCAGCTCAAAGGGGGACTCTGGAAACACCATATATTTT.